The clone carrying this TCR beta chain was observed a single time. Assay: immunoSEQ multiplex PCR; the TCRdb copy retains only in-frame clones and omits some. The table shows some 90,000 clones, with more than 90% occurring only once. This sample is part of a study of T cell changes during pregnancy in multiple sclerosis. The CDR3 loop spans 12 amino acids. Trimming pared 3 bases from V and 2 bases from J, leaving 5 bases between. CDR1 is SGHDN and CDR2 is FVKESK in the germline V gene. The TCR was taken from a female donor with multiple sclerosis, enrolled in a pregnancy study. Sample: peripheral blood, taken in the first trimester of pregnancy. J is TRBJ2-7 and V is TRBV14; D ambiguous. As DNA, the CDR3 is TGTGCCAGCAGCCACACAGCCTACGAGCAGTACTTC. Encoded protein: CASSHTAYEQYF.